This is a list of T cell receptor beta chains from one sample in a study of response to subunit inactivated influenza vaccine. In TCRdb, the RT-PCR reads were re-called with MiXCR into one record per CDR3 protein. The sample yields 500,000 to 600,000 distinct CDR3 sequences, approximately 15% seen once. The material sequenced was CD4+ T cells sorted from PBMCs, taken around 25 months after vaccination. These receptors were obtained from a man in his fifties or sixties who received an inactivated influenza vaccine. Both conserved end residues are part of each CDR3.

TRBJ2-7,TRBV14,CASSRRPGSAYYPHEQYF
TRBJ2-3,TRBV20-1,CSFTVGGGADTQYF
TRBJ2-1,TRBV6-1,CASSTTSGAYNEQFF
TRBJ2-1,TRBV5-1,CASSFLSGGAGEQFF
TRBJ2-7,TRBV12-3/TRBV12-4,CASSLTGTSTYEQYF
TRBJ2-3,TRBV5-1,CAGSSGSFRDTQYF
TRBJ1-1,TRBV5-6,CASSLWGGGNTEAFF
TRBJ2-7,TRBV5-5,CASSSDWTGGYEQYF
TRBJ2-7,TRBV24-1,CATSDTTGSTYEQYF
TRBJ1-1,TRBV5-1,CASSLGAGAEAFF
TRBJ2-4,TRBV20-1,CSAPFGLAKNIQYF
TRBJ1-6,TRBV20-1,CSARVMSSYNSPLHF
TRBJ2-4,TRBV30,CAWKVRGGSGGIQYF
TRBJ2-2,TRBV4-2,CASSQHTNTGELFF
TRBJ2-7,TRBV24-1,CATSGTPSYEQYF
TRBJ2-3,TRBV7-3,CASSTSGSRRDTQYF
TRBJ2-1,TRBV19,CASTPGRGPGNEQFF
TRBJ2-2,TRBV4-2,CASSQEASGELFF
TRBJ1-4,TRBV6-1,CASNQGEKLFF
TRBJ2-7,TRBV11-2,CASKSRTGAGSYEQYF
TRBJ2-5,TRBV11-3,CASSLGGQGDETQYF
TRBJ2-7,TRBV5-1,CASSLLTGERRYEQYF
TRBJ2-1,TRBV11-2,CASSLGGGGNEQFF
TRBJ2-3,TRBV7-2,CASSLGPEFDTQYF
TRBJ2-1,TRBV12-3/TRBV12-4,CASSLWTSGNNEQFF
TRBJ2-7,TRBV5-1,CASSPVSSYEQYF
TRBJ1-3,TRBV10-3,CAISDRAYGNTIYF
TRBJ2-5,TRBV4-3,CASSQDIGGGGYQETQYF
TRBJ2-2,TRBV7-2,CASSRRQGGTGELFF
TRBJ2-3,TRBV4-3,CASSPTGQGTDTQYF
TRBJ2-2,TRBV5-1,CASSLGLVGAGELFF
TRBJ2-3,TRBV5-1,CASSITRQGTDTQYF
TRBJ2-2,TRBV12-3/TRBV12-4,CASSLLAAGSNTGELFF
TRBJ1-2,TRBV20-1,CSAAGQGENGYTF
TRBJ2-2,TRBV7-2,CASSLAPGGGRGTGELFF
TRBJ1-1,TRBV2,CASSGQGDTEAFF
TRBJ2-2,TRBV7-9,CASSPDTLAAGELFF
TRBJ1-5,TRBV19,CASSIIGGSNQPQHF
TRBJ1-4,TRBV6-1,CASSSGSFNEKLFF
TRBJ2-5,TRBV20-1,CSATKGQGGETQYF
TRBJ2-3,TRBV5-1,CASSLVGGVTDTQYF
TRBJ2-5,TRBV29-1,CSANTGQGVVETQYF
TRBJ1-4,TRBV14,CASSLGWTNEKLFF
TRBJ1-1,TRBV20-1,CSAAQGVNTEAFF
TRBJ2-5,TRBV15,CATSRVTETQYF
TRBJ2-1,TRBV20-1,CSAAGVSAGGPPEQFF
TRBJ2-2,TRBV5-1,CASSLVGGGHNTGELFF
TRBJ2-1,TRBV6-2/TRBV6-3,CASSYSRDNEQFF
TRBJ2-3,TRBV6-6,CASSWASYGSGYF